This TCR beta chain was sequenced in a study of cytomegalovirus exposure and HLA in healthy donors. Use of 60 Vbeta and 13 Jbeta primers characterized the PCR. Profiling relied on immunoSEQ multiplex PCR, and the TCRdb table lists in-frame clones only, not all of them. The data contain about 200,000 clones, roughly 77% of them singletons. Broader study findings: An observed cluster of highly shared sequence variants was recorded as a likely sequencing artifact.

With regard to this clone: Antigen: not known.

The origin of this receptor is a man aged 40-50 years in good health and CMV-seropositive. Material: PBMCs.

As DNA, the CDR3 is TGTGCCAGCAGTCGGAGGGTTGACTATGGCTACACCTTC. Amino acid sequence: CASSRRVDYGYTF. The chain uses TRBV2 and TRBJ1-2, with no clear D. CDR3 length: 13 residues. V was pared by 5 bases and J by 3 bases, with 10 bases between. CDR1 and CDR2 from the germline V gene are SNHLY and FYNNEI.